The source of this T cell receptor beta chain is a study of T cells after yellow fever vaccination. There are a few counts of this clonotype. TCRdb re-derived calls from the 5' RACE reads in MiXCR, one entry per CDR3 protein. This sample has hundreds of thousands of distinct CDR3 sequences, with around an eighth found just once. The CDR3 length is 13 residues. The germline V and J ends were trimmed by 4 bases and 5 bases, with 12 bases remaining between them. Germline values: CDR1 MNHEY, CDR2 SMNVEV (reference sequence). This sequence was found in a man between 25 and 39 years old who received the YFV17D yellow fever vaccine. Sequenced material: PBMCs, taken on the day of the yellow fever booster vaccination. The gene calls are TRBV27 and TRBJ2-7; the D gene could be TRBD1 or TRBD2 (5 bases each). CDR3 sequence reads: CASSWTGRNEQYF. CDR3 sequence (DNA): TGTGCCAGCAGTTGGACGGGGCGGAACGAGCAGTACTTC.